A single TCR beta chain is shown here with its context. A J-beta primer mix and a sample-barcoded 5' primer were used in a second PCR of roughly 6 to 11 cycles. TCRdb reprocessed the 5' RACE reads via MiXCR and lists one record per CDR3 protein. The repertoire includes 1.5 million to 1.9 million distinct CDR3 sequences, 35% to 45% of them detected once, and about 4% sits in the top ten. The entry originates in a study of blood T cells in healthy people across ages. Each sample had at least 6.5 million PBMCs isolated. Per individual sample, total RNA of at least 6 micrograms was extracted. J lost 7 bases, V lost 0 bases, and 11 bases had no gene match. CDR1 is MGHRA, CDR2 YSYEKL, per germline. This CDR3 has 17 amino acids.

The origin of this receptor is a woman aged 18-30 years in good health. The rearrangement links TRBV4-1 to TRBJ2-1; 8 bases agree with TRBD1. Sequenced sample: blood. The CDR3 protein is CASSQDTQGRGPNEQFF. Written as DNA, the CDR3 is TGCGCCAGCAGCCAAGATACCCAGGGCAGGGGGCCGAATGAGCAGTTCTTC.